These 17 T cell receptor beta chains were sequenced from one sample in a study of blood T cell repertoires in COVID-19. Generated by immunoSEQ multiplex PCR, the TCRdb table keeps only in-frame clones and is missing some. Of about 250,000 clones in the sample, 89% are singletons; the top ten hold 0.94%. The sample comprised peripheral blood. The receptor set was obtained from a woman aged 40 to 50 who had recovered from COVID-19.

The sample holds a few counts of this clone. The same CDR3 also results from other DNA sequences found in this sample. This chain connects TRBV30 to TRBJ1-5; D remains unclear. In germline, CDR1 is GTSNPN, CDR2 SVGIG (reference sequence). This CDR3 has 13 residues. The ends were cut back, 0 bases at V and 2 bases at J, with 5 bases in the middle. The CDR3 coding sequence is TGTGCCTGGAGTGTACGGGGCAATCAGCCCCAGCATTTT. It yields the protein CAWSVRGNQPQHF.

This clone has more than one count but fewer than ten. The chain has TRBV15 and TRBJ1-1; D might be TRBD1 (5 bases). The CDR3 length is 15 residues. The germline V gene encodes CDR1 LNHNV and CDR2 YYDKDF (reference sequence). V lost 0 bases and J 0 bases, leaving 8 bases between the germline ends. The CDR3 coding sequence is TGTGCCACCAGCAGAGATGACAGAGTGAACACTGAAGCTTTCTTT. Its translation: CATSRDDRVNTEAFF.

The V and J genes are TRBV11-3 and TRBJ2-2; TRBD1 aligns across 8 bases. The junction had 10 bases not matched to a gene; V was cut back by 3 bases and J by 4 bases. This CDR3 spans 17 amino acids. CDR1 is SGHNT, CDR2 YENEEA, per germline. CDR3 DNA sequence: TGTGCCAGCAGCTTGTACCAGACAGGGGCGGTCACCGGGGAGCTGTTTTTT. Translating it yields CASSLYQTGAVTGELFF.

The rearrangement links TRBV9 to TRBJ2-7, with a possible D match to TRBD2 (6 bases). The CDR3 has 15 residues. V was shortened by 4 bases and J by 0 bases, with 14 bases between the two germline ends. Germline V gives CDR1 SGDLS, CDR2 YYNGEE. CDR3 nucleotide sequence: TGTGCCAGCAGCAGGGGCGCGGGATTCTCCTACGAGCAGTACTTC. Translation: CASSRGAGFSYEQYF.

The chain employs TRBV28 and TRBJ1-4; D might be TRBD1 (6 bases). Trimming shortened V by 5 bases and J by 5 bases, and 12 bases separated the two germline ends. Germline V gene data show CDR1 as MDHEN and CDR2 as SYDVKM. There are 14 residues in the CDR3. Here the CDR3 DNA reads TGTGCCAGCAGTCCCGGACAGCTCAATGAAAAACTGTTTTTT. Its translation is CASSPGQLNEKLFF.

Of note for this clone: The sample carries other DNA sequences with the same CDR3. The chain couples TRBV9 to TRBJ2-7, with 12 nucleotides matching TRBD2. With V trimmed by 3 bases and J by 4 bases, 5 bases remained unmatched. CDR3 length: 15 residues. Per the germline V gene, CDR1 is SGDLS and CDR2 is YYNGEE. CDR3 DNA: TGTGCCAGCAGCGCCGAGACTAGCGGGAGTTACGAGCAGTACTTC. Amino acid sequence: CASSAETSGSYEQYF.

The CDR3 DNA reads TGTGCCAGCAGCCCGCTAGGGGACAAGAAAGCCTGGGGCAATGAGCAGTTCTTC. Its protein product is CASSPLGDKKAWGNEQFF. The J gene is TRBJ2-1, the V gene TRBV27; possibly TRBD1 for D (6 bases). CDR3 size: 18 residues. Trimming left V 6 bases short and J 6 bases short, with 27 bases between. CDR1 is MNHEY, CDR2 SMNVEV, per germline (reference sequence).

The V and J genes are TRBV6-5 and TRBJ1-1; maybe TRBD1 (6 bases). V was cut by 4 bases and J by 7 bases, with 16 bases left in between. The CDR3 is made up of 14 amino acids. Germline CDR1 MNHEY, CDR2 SVGAGI. The CDR3 DNA sequence: TGTGCCAGCAGTTGGAGACAGGCGTTGGGTGAAGCTTTCTTT. Its protein is CASSWRQALGEAFF.

This clone has at least ten counts. CDR3 DNA sequence: TGTGCCAGCAGTTACGGCGGGGGCGCCGACTATGGCTACACCTTC. Residues: CASSYGGGADYGYTF. This rearrangement joins TRBV6-6 to TRBJ1-2; possibly TRBD1 for D (6 bases). The V end lost 2 bases, the J end lost 3 bases, and 13 bases lay between the germline ends. CDR1 is MNHNY and CDR2 is SVGAGI in the germline V gene (reference sequence). The CDR3 loop spans 15 amino acids.

The V gene is TRBV19, the J gene TRBJ2-3; 8 bases are a match to TRBD2. The germline V gene has CDR1 LNHDA and CDR2 SQIVND (reference sequence). V lost 5 bases, J lost 1 base, and 5 bases stayed unmatched. The CDR3 spans 15 residues. The CDR3 DNA reads as TGTGCCAGTAGTCTACTGACTAGCGGCACAGATACGCAGTATTTT. This codes for CASSLLTSGTDTQYF.

The chain's CDR3 is CASSLVDTEAFF. The CDR3 bases are TGTGCCAGCAGCTTAGTAGACACTGAAGCTTTCTTT. This sequence joins TRBV7-9 and TRBJ1-1; D remains ambiguous. Germline V CDR1 and CDR2: SEHNR, FQNEAQ (reference sequence). CDR3 size: 12 residues. V dropped 1 base and J dropped 3 bases, with 3 bases sitting between them.

The chain has TRBV6-2 or TRBV6-3 and TRBJ2-3, with TRBD2 matching 7 bases. Trimming cost V 6 bases and J 2 bases; bases outside gene matches: 11. Looked up from germline, CDR1 is MNHEY and CDR2 is SVGEGT. The CDR3 consists of 16 residues. The CDR3 sequence: CASSPLKAGFTDTQYF. The CDR3 coding sequence is TGTGCCAGCAGCCCTCTGAAAGCGGGGTTCACAGATACGCAGTATTTT.

Only a few counts were recorded for this clone. Written as DNA, the CDR3 is TGCAGCGTGCCGGACAACAGAGACTCTGGAAACACCATATATTTT. Translated, it gives CSVPDNRDSGNTIYF. The chain recombines TRBV29-1 with TRBJ1-3, with a weak D call TRBD1 (5 bases). CDR3 size: 15 residues. Germline V gives CDR1 SQVTM, CDR2 ANQGSEA. Trimming shortened V by 6 bases and J by 0 bases, and 15 bases separated the two germline ends.

V is TRBV3-1 (or the pseudogene TRBV3-2) and J is TRBJ2-7, with 7 bases that match TRBD1. CDR3 length equals 18 residues. Germline CDR1 reads LGHDT; CDR2 reads YNNKEL (reference sequence). The junction had 14 bases not matched to a gene; V was cut back by 3 bases and J by 0 bases. Here the CDR3 DNA reads TGTGCCAGCAGCCACCCCCGCGCAGAGGGGGCCTACTCCTACGAGCAGTACTTC. It specifies CASSHPRAEGAYSYEQYF.

V and J are TRBV23-1 and TRBJ1-2, with D maybe TRBD1 (6 bases). TRBV23-1 is known as an ORF, though its function is uncertain. Deletions cut 7 bases from V and 3 bases from J, with 27 bases between. CDR3 length: 18 amino acids. The CDR3 loop reads CASITSKGGGKSDYGYTF. The DNA of the CDR3 is TGCGCCAGCATCACATCGAAAGGGGGAGGGAAAAGCGACTATGGCTACACCTTC.

This clone was seen a handful of times. The rearrangement uses TRBV9 and TRBJ1-3; maybe TRBD1 (5 bases). V lost 3 bases to trimming and J lost 2 bases, with 12 bases between them. The CDR3 sequence is 15 residues long. CDR1 is SGDLS, CDR2 YYNGEE, per germline. The CDR3 sequence is CASSARPGTGNTIYF. The DNA of the CDR3 is TGTGCCAGCAGCGCCCGACCAGGGACTGGAAACACCATATATTTT.

Worth noting for this clone: Other DNA variants within this sample encode the same CDR3. This chain links TRBV19 with TRBJ2-3, with a possible D match to TRBD1 (6 bases). Germline lookup yields CDR1 LNHDA and CDR2 SQIVND (reference sequence). The CDR3 sequence is 14 residues long. V was pared by 3 bases and J by 1 base, with 8 bases between. The DNA for the CDR3 is TGTGCCAGTAGTATTGCAGGGGGCACAGATACGCAGTATTTT. Its translation: CASSIAGGTDTQYF.